This TCR beta chain originates from a study of PD-1 blockade in classical Hodgkin lymphoma. Every patient had relapsed following autologous stem cell transplantation, and cohorts differed in brentuximab vedotin exposure. This clone was detected once. The protocol was immunoSEQ multiplex PCR, while the TCRdb copy is restricted to in-frame clones and leaves out a portion. The repertoire holds about 110,000 clones, with 70% to 90% as singletons. The TCR was taken from a human donor with classical Hodgkin lymphoma. The starting material was peripheral blood mononuclear cells (PBMCs), obtained before the second cycle of nivolumab.

CDR3 coding DNA: TGTGCCAGTAGTCGCACAGGGAGTCCGAACAATGAAAAACTGTTTTTT. Amino acids: CASSRTGSPNNEKLFF. This chain connects TRBV19 to TRBJ1-4; maybe TRBD1 (6 bases). V dropped 5 bases and J dropped 5 bases, with 18 bases sitting between them. CDR3 length: 16 residues. In germline, CDR1 is LNHDA, CDR2 SQIVND (reference sequence).